This T cell receptor beta chain was documented in a study of OX40 agonist ivuxolimab in advanced cancers. Study details: Participants, about 83% male, averaged roughly 60 years of age, ranging from about 23 to 85.

Produced via immunoSEQ multiplex PCR; TCRdb's table is partial and in-frame only. The repertoire includes roughly 100,000 clones, 92% of them detected once, and under 4% sits in the top ten. This CDR3 has 15 amino acids. V was trimmed by 0 bases and J by 2 bases, leaving 11 bases between them. Germline CDR1 and CDR2: SQVTM and ANQGSEA. Sequencing used CD4+ or CD8+ T cells sorted from blood, obtained in a trial of the OX40 agonist ivuxolimab. The sequence derives from an adult with an advanced solid tumor such as melanoma, head and neck, liver or kidney cancer. The chain uses TRBV29-1 and TRBJ2-4; no firm D call. The CDR3 spells CSVEDDWGTKNIQYF. The CDR3 coding sequence is TGCAGCGTTGAAGATGACTGGGGAACCAAAAACATTCAGTACTTC.